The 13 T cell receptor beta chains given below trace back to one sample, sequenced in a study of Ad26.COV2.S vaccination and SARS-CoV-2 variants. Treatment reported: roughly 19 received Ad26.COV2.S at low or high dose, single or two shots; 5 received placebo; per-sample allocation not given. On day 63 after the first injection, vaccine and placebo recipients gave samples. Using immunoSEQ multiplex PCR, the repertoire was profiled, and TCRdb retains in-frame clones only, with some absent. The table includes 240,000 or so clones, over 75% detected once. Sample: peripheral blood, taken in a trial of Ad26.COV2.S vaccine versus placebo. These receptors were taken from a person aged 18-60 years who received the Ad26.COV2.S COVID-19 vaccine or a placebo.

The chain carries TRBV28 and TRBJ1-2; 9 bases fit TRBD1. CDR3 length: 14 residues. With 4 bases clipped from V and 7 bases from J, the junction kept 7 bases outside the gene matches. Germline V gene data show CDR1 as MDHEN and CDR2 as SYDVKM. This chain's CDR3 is CASSSLGTGFGYTF. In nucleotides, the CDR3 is TGTGCCAGCAGTTCCCTGGGGACAGGGTTTGGCTACACCTTC.

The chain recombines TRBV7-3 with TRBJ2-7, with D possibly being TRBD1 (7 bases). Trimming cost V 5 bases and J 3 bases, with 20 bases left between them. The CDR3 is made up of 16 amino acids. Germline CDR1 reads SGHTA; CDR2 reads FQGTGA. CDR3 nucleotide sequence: TGTGCCAGCAGCACCAAGGAGGGGGCCGTATGCTACGAGCAGTACTTC. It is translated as CASSTKEGAVCYEQYF.

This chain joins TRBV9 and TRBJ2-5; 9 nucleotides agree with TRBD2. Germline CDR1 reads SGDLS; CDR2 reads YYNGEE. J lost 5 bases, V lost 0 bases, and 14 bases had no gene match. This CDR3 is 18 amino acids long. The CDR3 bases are TGTGCCAGCAGCGTAGGGGGGCTAGCGGGATCCCGGAGGGAGACCCAGTACTTC. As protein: CASSVGGLAGSRRETQYF.

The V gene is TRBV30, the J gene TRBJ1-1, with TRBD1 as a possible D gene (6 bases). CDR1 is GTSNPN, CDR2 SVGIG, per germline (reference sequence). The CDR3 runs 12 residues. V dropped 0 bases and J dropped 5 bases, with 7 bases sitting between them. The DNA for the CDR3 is TGTGCCTGGAGTGTACAGGGAACTGAAGCTTTCTTT. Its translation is CAWSVQGTEAFF.

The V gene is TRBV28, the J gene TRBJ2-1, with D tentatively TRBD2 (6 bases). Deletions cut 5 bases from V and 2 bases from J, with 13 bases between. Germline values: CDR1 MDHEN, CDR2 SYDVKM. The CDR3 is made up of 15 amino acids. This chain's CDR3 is CASSHPGVAYNEQFF. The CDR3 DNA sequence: TGTGCCAGCAGTCACCCGGGGGTCGCCTACAATGAGCAGTTCTTC.

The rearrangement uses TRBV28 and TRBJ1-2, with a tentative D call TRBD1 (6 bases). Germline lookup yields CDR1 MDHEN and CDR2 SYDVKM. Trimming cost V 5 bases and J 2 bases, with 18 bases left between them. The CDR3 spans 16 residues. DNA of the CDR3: TGTGCCAGCAGTCCCGGGGGGCTCGGACAGAACTATGGCTACACCTTC. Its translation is CASSPGGLGQNYGYTF.

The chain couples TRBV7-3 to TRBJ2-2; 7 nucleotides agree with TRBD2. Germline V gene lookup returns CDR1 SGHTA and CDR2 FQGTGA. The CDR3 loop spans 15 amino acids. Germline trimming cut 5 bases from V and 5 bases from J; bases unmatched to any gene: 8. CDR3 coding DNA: TGTGCCAGCAGCCCTGAGGGGAGGGAGACCGGGGAGCTGTTTTTT. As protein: CASSPEGRETGELFF.

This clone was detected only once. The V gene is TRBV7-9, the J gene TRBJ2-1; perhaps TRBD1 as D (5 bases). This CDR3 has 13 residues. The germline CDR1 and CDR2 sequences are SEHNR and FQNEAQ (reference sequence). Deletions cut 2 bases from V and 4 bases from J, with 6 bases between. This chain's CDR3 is CASSLRQYNEQFF. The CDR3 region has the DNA TGTGCCAGCAGCTTAAGACAGTACAATGAGCAGTTCTTC.

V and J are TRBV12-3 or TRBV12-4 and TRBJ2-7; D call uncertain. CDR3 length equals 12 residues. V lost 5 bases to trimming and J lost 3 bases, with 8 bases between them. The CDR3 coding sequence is TGTGCCAGCAGTCCCTCGGGCTACGAGCAGTACTTC. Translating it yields CASSPSGYEQYF.

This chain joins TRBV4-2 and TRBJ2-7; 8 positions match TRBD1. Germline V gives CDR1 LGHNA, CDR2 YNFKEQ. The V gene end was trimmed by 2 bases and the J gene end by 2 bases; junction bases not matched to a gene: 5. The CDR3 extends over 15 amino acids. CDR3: CASSQNMGQAYEQYF. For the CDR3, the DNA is TGTGCCAGCAGCCAAAATATGGGACAGGCCTACGAGCAGTACTTC.

Here the CDR3 DNA reads TGTGCCAGCAGTTTCTACAGGGGGCTAGGGGCAGATACGCAGTATTTT. Its protein product is CASSFYRGLGADTQYF. The rearrangement links TRBV27 to TRBJ2-3; 9 bases align to TRBD1. This CDR3 spans 16 amino acids. Trimming removed 3 bases from V and 4 bases from J; junction bases left unmatched: 8. Germline CDR1 and CDR2: MNHEY and SMNVEV (reference sequence).

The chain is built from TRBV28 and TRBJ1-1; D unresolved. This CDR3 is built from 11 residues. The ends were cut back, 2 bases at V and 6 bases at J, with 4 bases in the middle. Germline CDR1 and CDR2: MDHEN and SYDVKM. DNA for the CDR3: TGTGCCAGCAGTTTAGGTGCTGAAGCTTTCTTT. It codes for CASSLGAEAFF.

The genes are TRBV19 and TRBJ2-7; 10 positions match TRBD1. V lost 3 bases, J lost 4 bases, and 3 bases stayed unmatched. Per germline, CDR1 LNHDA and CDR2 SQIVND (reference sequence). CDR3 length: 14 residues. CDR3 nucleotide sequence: TGTGCCAGTAGTATGGGGGACAGGGGATACGAGCAGTACTTC. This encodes CASSMGDRGYEQYF.